Listed below are T cell receptor beta chains from one sample, sequenced in a study of blood T cells in healthy people across ages. Each CDR3 protein is one row after TCRdb ran MiXCR on the 5' RACE reads. The sample consists of 590,000 or so distinct CDR3 sequences, about 30% of them appearing once. Sequenced input: blood. All receptors come from an elderly woman in good health. Both conserved end residues are part of each CDR3. Fields, in order: D gene, clone size, J gene, V gene, CDR3 protein, CDR3 DNA. D genes are given only for firm matches. Size values are once, few and many counts, or a class for expanded clones, and some rows have none.

NA,NA,TRBJ2-5,TRBV6-5,CASRTSARETQYF,TGTGCCAGCAGGACTTCAGCCCGGGAGACCCAGTACTTC
TRBD2,NA,TRBJ2-7,TRBV6-5,CASRRIAGERGEQYF,TGTGCCAGCAGACGGATAGCGGGAGAGAGGGGCGAGCAGTACTTC
NA,few,TRBJ2-7,TRBV5-6,CASSLGSRVHNEQYF,TGTGCCAGCAGCTTGGGTTCCAGGGTCCATAACGAGCAGTACTTC
NA,NA,TRBJ1-1,TRBV11-1,CASSLYSPPNTEAFF,TGTGCCAGCAGCTTATACAGCCCACCGAACACTGAAGCTTTCTTT
TRBD1,many,TRBJ1-5,TRBV18,CASSMTGNYQPQHF,TGTGCCAGCTCGATGACAGGGAATTATCAGCCCCAGCATTTT
NA,NA,TRBJ2-7,TRBV7-2,CASSLEHDGYEQYF,TGTGCCAGCAGCTTAGAGCATGATGGCTACGAGCAGTACTTC
NA,NA,TRBJ1-5,TRBV25-1,CASSESGFGQPQHF,TGTGCCAGCAGTGAATCAGGGTTCGGCCAGCCCCAGCATTTT
TRBD1,many,TRBJ1-6,TRBV19,CASRSRDRSNNSPLHF,TGTGCCAGTAGGAGCCGGGACAGGAGCAACAATTCACCCCTCCACTTT
TRBD2,once,TRBJ2-7,TRBV20-1,CSASIPGLAASYEQYF,TGCAGTGCTAGTATACCGGGACTAGCGGCCTCCTACGAGCAGTACTTC
NA,many,TRBJ1-4,TRBV30,CAWAPGGEKLFF,TGTGCCTGGGCCCCGGGAGGAGAAAAACTGTTTTTT
TRBD1,many,TRBJ2-7,TRBV4-2,CASSQDRTGGADEQYF,TGTGCCAGCAGCCAAGATCGGACAGGGGGGGCGGACGAGCAGTACTTC
TRBD1,NA,TRBJ2-3,TRBV12-3/TRBV12-4,CASSTRDRDHQYF,TGTGCCAGCAGTACCCGGGACAGAGATCATCAGTATTTT
NA,NA,TRBJ1-1,TRBV15,CATSRDRIQVAFF,TGTGCCACCAGCAGAGATCGGATACAGGTGGCTTTCTTT
NA,NA,TRBJ2-4,TRBV6-5,CASRLGTGEQYF,TGTGCCAGCAGATTGGGTACGGGGGAGCAGTACTTC
TRBD2,NA,TRBJ2-5,TRBV7-8,CASSPRTSGGGGTQYF,TGTGCCAGCAGCCCGAGGACTAGCGGGGGGGGAGGGACCCAGTACTTC
TRBD2,NA,TRBJ2-3,TRBV27,CASSSYPGLGPDTQYF,TGTGCCAGCAGTTCTTATCCGGGACTAGGGCCAGATACGCAGTATTTT
TRBD1,many,TRBJ2-4,TRBV4-2,CASSHPGQGLAKNIQYF,TGTGCCAGCAGCCACCCCGGACAGGGATTAGCCAAAAACATTCAGTACTTC
TRBD2,many,TRBJ2-7,TRBV4-3,CASSLERGYEQYF,TGCGCCAGCAGCCTTGAGCGGGGATACGAGCAGTACTTC
TRBD1,NA,TRBJ1-2,TRBV6-5,CASSYSPPGQGYPYGYTF,TGTGCCAGCAGTTACTCGCCCCCGGGACAGGGTTACCCCTATGGCTACACCTTC
TRBD1,few,TRBJ1-1,TRBV4-3,CASSHPGGNTEAFF,TGCGCCAGCAGCCACCCAGGGGGGAACACTGAAGCTTTCTTT
NA,many,TRBJ2-7,TRBV6-5,CASSYSYPRAYEQYF,TGTGCCAGCAGTTACTCATATCCCAGAGCCTACGAGCAGTACTTC
TRBD1,NA,TRBJ2-1,TRBV27,CASSLSRTGVYNEQFF,TGTGCCAGCAGTTTATCTCGGACAGGGGTATACAATGAGCAGTTCTTC
NA,many,TRBJ2-1,TRBV9,CASSAEGTRWNEQFF,TGTGCCAGCAGCGCGGAGGGTACTCGTTGGAATGAGCAGTTCTTC
NA,few,TRBJ1-4,TRBV5-5,CASSLGPGATNEKRFF,TGTGCCAGCAGCTTGGGCCCCGGGGCAACTAATGAAAAACGGTTTTTT
NA,many,TRBJ1-2,TRBV7-9,CASRPSEGGYTF,TGTGCCAGCAGACCCTCCGAGGGGGGCTACACCTTC
NA,NA,TRBJ1-5,TRBV20-1,CSARERSLAQHF,TGCAGTGCTAGAGAACGTAGCCTGGCCCAGCATTTT
NA,NA,TRBJ2-1,TRBV7-3,CASSSLGYTEQFF,TGTGCCAGCAGCTCCCTTGGGTATACGGAGCAGTTCTTC
NA,many,TRBJ1-1,TRBV4-3,CASSQATAATEAFF,TGCGCCAGCAGCCAAGCTACGGCAGCGACTGAAGCTTTCTTT
TRBD2,few,TRBJ2-3,TRBV6-2/TRBV6-3,CASRVGTSVRDTQYF,TGTGCCAGCCGAGTGGGGACTAGCGTCCGAGATACGCAGTATTTT
NA,NA,TRBJ2-3,TRBV7-3,CASSSEISDTQYF,TGTGCCAGCAGCTCCGAAATTTCAGATACGCAGTATTTT
NA,NA,TRBJ1-2,TRBV20-1,CSAYPRGLGYGYTF,TGCAGTGCCTATCCCAGGGGATTGGGCTATGGCTACACCTTC
TRBD1,NA,TRBJ1-4,TRBV7-9,CASSLGGQGAWEKLFF,TGTGCCAGCAGCTTAGGAGGGCAGGGGGCCTGGGAAAAACTGTTTTTT
NA,NA,TRBJ2-2,TRBV6-5,CASSFRPGELFF,TGTGCCAGCAGTTTCCGGCCCGGGGAGCTGTTTTTT
NA,many,TRBJ2-5,TRBV2,CASSEVQYQETQYF,TGTGCCAGCAGTGAGGTCCAGTACCAAGAGACCCAGTACTTC
NA,NA,TRBJ1-1,TRBV20-1,CGARSPGGGTEAFF,TGCGGTGCTAGATCCCCGGGGGGTGGTACTGAAGCTTTCTTT
NA,NA,TRBJ1-3,TRBV30,CAWSDAAGGNTIYF,TGTGCCTGGAGTGATGCAGCGGGGGGAAACACCATATATTTT
NA,few,TRBJ1-1,TRBV7-9,CASRLVRGATEAFF,TGTGCCAGCAGGTTAGTTAGGGGCGCGACTGAAGCTTTCTTT
NA,NA,TRBJ1-6,TRBV5-1,CASSSDGGSYNSPLHF,TGCGCCAGCAGTTCAGACGGAGGCTCCTATAATTCACCCCTCCACTTT
TRBD2,NA,TRBJ2-5,TRBV9,CASSPRLAGPNNGQYF,TGTGCCAGCAGCCCCAGACTAGCGGGGCCTAACAATGGGCAGTACTTC
TRBD2,NA,TRBJ2-3,TRBV5-6,CASSPVTGGGTDTQYF,TGTGCCAGCAGTCCCGTTACGGGAGGGGGCACAGATACGCAGTATTTT
NA,many,TRBJ1-4,TRBV20-1,CSAKISQGRVREKLFF,TGCAGTGCTAAAATCTCGCAGGGTCGGGTACGTGAAAAACTGTTTTTT
NA,NA,TRBJ2-7,TRBV5-1,CASSLPGQNYEQYF,TGCGCCAGCAGCTTACCCGGACAGAACTACGAGCAGTACTTC
NA,few,TRBJ2-3,TRBV5-1,CASSLGTGRDDTQYF,TGCGCCAGCAGCTTGGGTACAGGGCGAGATGATACGCAGTATTTT
NA,many,TRBJ2-3,TRBV12-3/TRBV12-4,CASSRFASGSKDTQYF,TGTGCCAGCAGTAGGTTCGCGTCGGGTTCAAAGGATACGCAGTATTTT
NA,many,TRBJ2-1,TRBV18,CASSPEPGRGPFF,TGTGCCAGCTCACCTGAGCCGGGGCGGGGGCCGTTCTTC
NA,few,TRBJ2-7,TRBV9,CASSVSGRTRNEQYF,TGTGCCAGCAGCGTATCGGGCAGAACCCGGAATGAGCAGTACTTC
NA,many,TRBJ2-6,TRBV5-1,CASGLPAGANVLTF,TGCGCCAGCGGCCTGCCTGCCGGGGCCAACGTCCTGACTTTC
TRBD1,few,TRBJ2-7,TRBV6-2/TRBV6-3,CASQEGGRNEQYF,TGTGCCAGCCAGGAAGGGGGCCGCAATGAGCAGTACTTC